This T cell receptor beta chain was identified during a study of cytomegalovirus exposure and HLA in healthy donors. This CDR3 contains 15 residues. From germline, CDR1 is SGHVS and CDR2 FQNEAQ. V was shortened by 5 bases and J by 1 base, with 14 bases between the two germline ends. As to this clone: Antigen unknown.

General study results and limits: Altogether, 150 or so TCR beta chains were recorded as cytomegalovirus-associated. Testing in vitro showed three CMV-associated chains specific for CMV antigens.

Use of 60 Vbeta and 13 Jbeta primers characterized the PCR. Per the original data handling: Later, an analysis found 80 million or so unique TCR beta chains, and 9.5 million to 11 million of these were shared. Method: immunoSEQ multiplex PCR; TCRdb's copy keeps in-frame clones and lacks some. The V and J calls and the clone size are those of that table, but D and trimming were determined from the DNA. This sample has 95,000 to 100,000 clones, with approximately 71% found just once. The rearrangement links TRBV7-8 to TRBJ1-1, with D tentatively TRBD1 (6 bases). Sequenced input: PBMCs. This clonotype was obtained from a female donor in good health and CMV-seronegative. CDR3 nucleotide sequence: TGTGCCAGCAGCCCCAGGGAGGGGGAGAACACTGAAGCTTTCTTT. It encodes CASSPREGENTEAFF. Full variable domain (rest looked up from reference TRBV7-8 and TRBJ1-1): GAGVSQSPRYKVAKRGQDVALRCDPISGHVSLFWYQQALGQGPEFLTYFQNEAQLDKSGLPSDRFFAERPEGSVSTLKIQRTQQEDSAVYLCASSPREGENTEAFFGQGTRLTVV.